The 14 T cell receptor beta chains given below trace back to one sample, sequenced in a study of shared clonotypes between healthy human individuals. Libraries were prepared by immunoSEQ multiplex PCR; TCRdb keeps only in-frame clonotypes and omits some of them. The profile shows 600,000 to 750,000 clones, roughly 70% of them singletons. The sequenced sample consisted of memory CD4+ T cells sorted from blood. Subset meaning: CD45RA-negative fraction. These receptors originate from a woman aged 25 to 39 in good health.

This clone was seen more than once but under ten times. This chain joins TRBV25-1 and TRBJ2-2; no clear D. From germline, CDR1 is MGHDK and CDR2 SYGVNS. The CDR3 length is 13 residues. Trimming cost V 8 bases and J 7 bases, with 14 bases left between them. CDR3 nucleotide sequence: TGTGCCAGCGGACGCAGTTGGGGCGGGGAGCTGTTTTTT. Translation: CASGRSWGGELFF.

This rearrangement joins TRBV28 to TRBJ2-3; a possible D gene is TRBD2 (5 bases). Germline CDR1 MDHEN, CDR2 SYDVKM. V dropped 3 bases and J dropped 8 bases, with 15 bases sitting between them. The CDR3 is 14 amino acids. The CDR3 loop reads CASSLAPGEVTQYF. In DNA, the CDR3 is TGTGCCAGCAGTTTGGCCCCCGGGGAAGTTACGCAGTATTTT.

The CDR3 DNA sequence: TGTGCCAGCATTCGGCTAGCGGGAGGGTCCTACGAGCAGTACTTC. It encodes CASIRLAGGSYEQYF. V is TRBV2 and J is TRBJ2-7; 12 nucleotides match TRBD2. The V and J ends lost 7 bases and 1 base, in that order; junction bases with no gene match: 5. This CDR3 comprises 15 residues. The germline V gene has CDR1 SNHLY and CDR2 FYNNEI.

The gene calls are TRBV4-1 and TRBJ2-5; D might be TRBD2 (6 bases). V lost 3 bases to trimming and J lost 5 bases, with 16 bases between them. Germline V gene lookup returns CDR1 MGHRA and CDR2 YSYEKL. CDR3 length: 15 amino acids. CDR3 nucleotide sequence: TGCGCCAGCAGCCAGCAGGGACTTCCCCCGGAGACCCAGTACTTC. This gives the protein CASSQQGLPPETQYF.

This chain uses TRBV5-1 with TRBJ2-7, with 8 bases matching TRBD2. Trimming cost V 4 bases and J 4 bases; bases outside gene matches: 4. CDR1 and CDR2 (germline): SGHRS, YFSETQ. CDR3 length: 13 amino acids. CDR3 sequence: CASSPGGGYEQYF. As DNA, the CDR3 is TGCGCCAGCAGCCCGGGCGGGGGGTACGAGCAGTACTTC. The full variable domain, its missing parts supplied by reference TRBV5-1 and TRBJ2-7, is KAGVTQTPRYLIKTRGQQVTLSCSPISGHRSVSWYQQTPGQGLQFLFEYFSETQRNKGNFPGRFSGRQFSNSRSEMNVSTLELGDSALYLCASSPGGGYEQYFGPGTRLTVT.

The chain recombines TRBV7-9 with TRBJ2-5, with D maybe TRBD2 (6 bases). V lost 5 bases to trimming and J lost 4 bases, with 11 bases between them. The CDR3 has 13 residues. Germline values: CDR1 SEHNR, CDR2 FQNEAQ (reference sequence). CDR3 sequence: CASSHPSAETQYF. Here the CDR3 DNA reads TGTGCCAGCAGCCATCCTAGCGCAGAGACCCAGTACTTC.

V and J are TRBV6-6 and TRBJ2-7, with D perhaps being TRBD1 or TRBD2 (6 bases each). This CDR3 contains 16 residues. Trimming shortened V by 2 bases and J by 3 bases, and 17 bases separated the two germline ends. Germline CDR1 is MNHNY and CDR2 is SVGAGI (reference sequence). The CDR3 is CASSYTIAGHIYEQYF. The CDR3 region has the DNA TGTGCCAGCAGTTACACGATCGCGGGACATATCTACGAGCAGTACTTC.

This chain uses TRBV2 with TRBJ2-7; TRBD2 is a possible D gene (7 bases). The CDR3 is made up of 12 amino acids. With 10 bases removed from V and 1 base from J, the gap between germline ends came to 11 bases. Per the germline V gene, CDR1 is SNHLY and CDR2 is FYNNEI. CDR3 loop: CATKGGSYEQYF. CDR3 coding DNA: TGTGCCACAAAGGGGGGGTCCTACGAGCAGTACTTC.

The chain couples TRBV18 to TRBJ2-1; D remains ambiguous. CDR1 and CDR2 (germline): KGHSH, LQKENI. Deletions cut 0 bases from V and 13 bases from J, with 10 bases between. This CDR3 has 12 residues. CDR3 amino acids: CASSPPARHQFF. The DNA of the CDR3 is TGTGCCAGCTCACCACCAGCGCGACATCAGTTCTTC.

This clone was detected ten times or more. This chain connects TRBV5-1 to TRBJ2-3; D gene uncertain. Trimming took off 8 bases at V and 0 bases at J, with 13 bases between the two ends. CDR1 SGHRS and CDR2 YFSETQ come from the germline V gene. The CDR3 is 14 amino acids. The chain's CDR3 is CASTVGSSTDTQYF. CDR3 nucleotides: TGCGCCAGTACAGTCGGATCTAGCACAGATACGCAGTATTTT.

The rearrangement uses TRBV6-6 and TRBJ2-3, with TRBD1 identical over 9 bases. Germline V CDR1 and CDR2: MNHNY, SVGAGI (reference sequence). V gave up 7 bases and J gave up 7 bases; unmatched junction bases: 9. The CDR3 has 14 amino acids. The CDR3 sequence is CASTEGQGVNTQYF. DNA of the CDR3: TGTGCCAGCACAGAGGGACAGGGTGTAAATACGCAGTATTTT.

The chain couples TRBV27 to TRBJ1-1, with D tentatively TRBD1 (6 bases). The V end lost 4 bases, the J end lost 0 bases, and 12 bases lay between the germline ends. The CDR3 is 15 residues long. CDR1 is MNHEY, CDR2 SMNVEV, per germline (reference sequence). The CDR3 nucleotides read TGTGCCAGCAGTTCCATCGACAGGCTGAACACTGAAGCTTTCTTT. Amino acids: CASSSIDRLNTEAFF.

This sequence joins TRBV4-1 and TRBJ2-5; possibly TRBD2 for D (5 bases). The germline gives CDR1 MGHRA, CDR2 YSYEKL. Trimming cost V 1 base and J 4 bases, with 7 bases left between them. There are 13 residues in the CDR3. The CDR3: CASSQVEGETQYF. The CDR3 nucleotides read TGCGCCAGCAGCCAAGTAGAGGGAGAGACCCAGTACTTC.

The chain couples TRBV29-1 to TRBJ1-2, with 7 nucleotides matching TRBD1. CDR1 SQVTM and CDR2 ANQGSEA come from the germline V gene. The CDR3 covers 12 residues. V lost 5 bases, J lost 7 bases, and 7 bases stayed unmatched. In DNA form, the CDR3 reads TGCAGCGTTTACCAGGGGGGAGGTGGCTACACCTTC. Translated: CSVYQGGGGYTF.